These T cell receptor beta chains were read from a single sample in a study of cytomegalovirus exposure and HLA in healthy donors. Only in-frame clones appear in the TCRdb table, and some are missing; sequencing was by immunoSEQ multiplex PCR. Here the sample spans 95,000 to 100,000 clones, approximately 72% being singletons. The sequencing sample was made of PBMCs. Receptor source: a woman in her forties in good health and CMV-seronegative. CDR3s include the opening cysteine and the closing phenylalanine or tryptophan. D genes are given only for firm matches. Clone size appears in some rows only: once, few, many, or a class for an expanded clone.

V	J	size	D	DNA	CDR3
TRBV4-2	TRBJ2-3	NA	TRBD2	TGTGCCAGCAGCCAAGTATCCCAGCGGGGGGGCCCTGGCACAGATACGCAGTATTTT	CASSQVSQRGGPGTDTQYF
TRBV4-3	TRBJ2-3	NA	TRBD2	TGCGCCAGCAGCCGACGACTGGCTAGCGGGGGGGCAGATACGCAGTATTTT	CASSRRLASGGADTQYF
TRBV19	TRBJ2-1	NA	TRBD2	TGTGCCAGTAGTTGGGCCAGCGGGGCCTACCAAGGGAATGAGCAGTTCTTC	CASSWASGAYQGNEQFF
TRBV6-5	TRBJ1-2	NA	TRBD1	TGTGCCAGCAGGGGACAGGGTACGGGCTATGGCTACACCTTC	CASRGQGTGYGYTF
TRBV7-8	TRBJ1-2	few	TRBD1	TGTGCCAGCAGCCCTAGAGACAGGGGGCTGCACTATGGCTACACCTTC	CASSPRDRGLHYGYTF
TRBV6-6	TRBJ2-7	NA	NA	TGTGCCAGCAGTTCCCAGTCCTGGGGGCGGGGGGAGCAGTACTTC	CASSSQSWGRGEQYF
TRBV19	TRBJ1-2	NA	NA	TGTGCCAGTAGTCCGACTCTGGACAGCAACTATGGCTACACCTTC	CASSPTLDSNYGYTF
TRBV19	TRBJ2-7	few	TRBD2	TGTGCCAGTAGGCGGACTAGCGGGTCCTACGAGCAGTACTTC	CASRRTSGSYEQYF
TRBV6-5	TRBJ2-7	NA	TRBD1	TGTGCCACGCGGGGACAGGGGTTCCACGAGCAGTACTTC	CATRGQGFHEQYF
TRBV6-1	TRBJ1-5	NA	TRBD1	TGTGCCAGCAGTGAAGGAAGGGGGCGAAGAGGAAATCAGCCCCAGCATTTT	CASSEGRGRRGNQPQHF
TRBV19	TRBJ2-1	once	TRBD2	TGTGCCAGTACAGGGCTAGCGGGTATTAATGAGCAGTTCTTC	CASTGLAGINEQFF
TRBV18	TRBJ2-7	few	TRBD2	TGTGCCAGCTCACCATCGGGACTAGTTGAAGGCGAGCAGTACTTC	CASSPSGLVEGEQYF
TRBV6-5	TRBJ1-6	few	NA	TGTGCCAGCAGTCCACAGGTTTTCTATAATTCACCCCTCCACTTT	CASSPQVFYNSPLHF
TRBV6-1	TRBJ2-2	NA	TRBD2	TGTGCCAGCAGTGTGGGACTAGCGGGGAACACCGGGGAGCTGTTTTTT	CASSVGLAGNTGELFF
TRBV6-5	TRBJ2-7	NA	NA	TGTGCCAGCAGTTGGGGTGACAGATTCTACGAGCAGTACTTC	CASSWGDRFYEQYF
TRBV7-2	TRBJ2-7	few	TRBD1	TGTGCCAGCAGCCCGACTAGACCGGGACAGGGTTACTACGAGCAGTACTTC	CASSPTRPGQGYYEQYF
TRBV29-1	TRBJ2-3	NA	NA	TGCAGCGTTGAAGAAAGGGACTCCTACACAGATACGCAGTATTTT	CSVEERDSYTDTQYF
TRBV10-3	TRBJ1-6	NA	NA	TGTGCCATCACCCCTTCCGGGGATTCACCCCTCCACTTT	CAITPSGDSPLHF
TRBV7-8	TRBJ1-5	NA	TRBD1	TGTGCCAGCAGCTTAAGAAACCCGGGACAGGGTATTGATCAGCCCCAGCATTTT	CASSLRNPGQGIDQPQHF
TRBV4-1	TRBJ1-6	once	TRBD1	TGCGCCAGCAGCCAAGACGACCGGGACAGAAATAATTCACCCCTCCACTTT	CASSQDDRDRNNSPLHF
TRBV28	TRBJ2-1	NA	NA	TGTGCCAGCAGTTTAAGTGCAGGGCGGAATGAGCAGTTCTTC	CASSLSAGRNEQFF
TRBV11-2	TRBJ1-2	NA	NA	TGTGCCAGCAGCGCTCGTGGAGGGAGGGACCGCCTCTATGGCTACACCTTC	CASSARGGRDRLYGYTF
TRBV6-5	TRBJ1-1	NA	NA	TGTGCCAGCAGTTCCGGGATCCACACTGAAGCTTTCTTT	CASSSGIHTEAFF
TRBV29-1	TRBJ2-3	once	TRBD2	TGCAGCTCGGACTCAGCGGGGGGCACAGATACGCAGTATTTT	CSSDSAGGTDTQYF
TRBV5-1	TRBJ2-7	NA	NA	TGCGCCAGCAGCTTGGCCTTGACTGAGGGCGAGCAGTACTTC	CASSLALTEGEQYF
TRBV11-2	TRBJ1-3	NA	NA	TGTGCCAGCAGCTACGGGGTTTACTCTGGAAACACCATATATTTT	CASSYGVYSGNTIYF
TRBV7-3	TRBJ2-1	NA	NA	TGTGCCAGCAGCCCAGGGGTCCTAGGGCCAAGTGAGCAGTTCTTC	CASSPGVLGPSEQFF
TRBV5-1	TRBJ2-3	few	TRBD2	TGCGCCAGCAGCGCGATGGGGACTAGCGGGAGTGATACGCAGTATTTT	CASSAMGTSGSDTQYF
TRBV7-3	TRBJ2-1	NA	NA	TGTGCCAGCAGTGAAAGGCCAGGTTACAATGAGCAGTTCTTC	CASSERPGYNEQFF
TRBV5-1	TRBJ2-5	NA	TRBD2	TGCGCCAGCAGCTTGGCGGGGACTAGCGGGCAAGAGACCCAGTACTTC	CASSLAGTSGQETQYF
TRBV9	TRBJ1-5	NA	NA	TGTGCCAGCAGCGTAGATTCAGGGCGGCCCCAGCATTTT	CASSVDSGRPQHF
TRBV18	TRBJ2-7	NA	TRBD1	TGTGCCAGCTCACGCCGGGACAGGGACGAGCAGTACTTC	CASSRRDRDEQYF
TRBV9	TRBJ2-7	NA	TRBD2	TGTGCCAGCAGCGTACTAGCGGGGTCGAACGAGCAGTACTTC	CASSVLAGSNEQYF
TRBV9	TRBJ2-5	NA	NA	TGTGCCAGCAGCGTAGCCGGGAACCAAGAGACCCAGTACTTC	CASSVAGNQETQYF
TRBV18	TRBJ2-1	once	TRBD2	TGTGCCAGCTCACCTACTAGCGGTCCCTACAATGAGCAGTTCTTC	CASSPTSGPYNEQFF
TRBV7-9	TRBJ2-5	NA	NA	TGTGCCAGCAGCTTGGCCCAAGAGACCCAGTACTTC	CASSLAQETQYF
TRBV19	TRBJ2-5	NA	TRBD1	TGTGCCAGTAGTCGGGGGACAGGGCAAGAGACCCAGTACTTC	CASSRGTGQETQYF
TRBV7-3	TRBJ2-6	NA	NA	TGTGCCAGCAGCTTTACAATAGGGAGCAACGTCCTGACTTTC	CASSFTIGSNVLTF